The 28 T cell receptor beta chains listed next were all sequenced from one sample in a study of blood T cell repertoires in COVID-19. The table came from immunoSEQ multiplex PCR; TCRdb's copy has only in-frame clones and leaves some out. Altogether 250,000 or so clones are present, around 89% being singletons, with the ten largest covering 2.1%. Sequencing was performed on peripheral blood. These TCRs come from a woman aged 55-75 years with COVID-19, enrolled during active disease.

CDR3 coding DNA: TGTGCCAGCAGCTTAAGGGGACAGTGGGCCCAAGAGACCCAGTACTTC. This gives the protein CASSLRGQWAQETQYF. The V and J genes are TRBV7-9 and TRBJ2-5, with 7 bases fitting TRBD1. The CDR3 spans 16 residues. CDR1 is SEHNR and CDR2 is FQNEAQ in the germline V gene (reference sequence). V lost 2 bases, J lost 1 base, and 7 bases stayed unmatched. Full variable domain (outside the CDR3, taken from reference TRBV7-9 and TRBJ2-5): DTGVSQNPRHKITKRGQNVTFRCDPISEHNRLYWYRQTLGQGPEFLTYFQNEAQLEKSRLLSDRFSAERPKGSFSTLEIQRTEQGDSAMYLCASSLRGQWAQETQYFGPGTRLLVL.

This chain links TRBV28 with TRBJ1-1; the D gene is possibly TRBD1 (6 bases). V was clipped by 5 bases and J by 0 bases, with 13 bases between them. The germline V gene has CDR1 MDHEN and CDR2 SYDVKM. The CDR3 consists of 15 residues. The DNA for the CDR3 is TGTGCCAGCAGTCCTCAGGGGATCATGAACACTGAAGCTTTCTTT. Translating it yields CASSPQGIMNTEAFF.

Only a few counts were recorded for this clone. The genes are TRBV18 and TRBJ2-5; TRBD2 aligns across 7 bases. Germline values: CDR1 KGHSH, CDR2 LQKENI. V was clipped by 4 bases and J by 3 bases; unmatched bases: 2. The CDR3 is 13 residues long. The DNA for the CDR3 is TGTGCCAGCTCACGGGACTACGAAGAGACCCAGTACTTC. Amino acid sequence: CASSRDYEETQYF.

The genes are TRBV6-5 and TRBJ2-1; weak D call: TRBD2 (5 bases). The V end lost 6 bases, the J end lost 9 bases, and 12 bases lay between the germline ends. The CDR3 consists of 12 residues. The germline gives CDR1 MNHEY, CDR2 SVGAGI. The CDR3 DNA reads as TGTGCCAGCAGCCTTGGAGGAGGTGAGCAGTTCTTC. Its protein is CASSLGGGEQFF.

This clone was counted only a few times. The V call is TRBV5-8, the J call TRBJ1-6; D might be TRBD1 (5 bases). The V end lost 2 bases, the J end lost 14 bases, and 14 bases lay between the germline ends. The germline gives CDR1 SGHTS, CDR2 YDEGEE. This CDR3 has 13 residues. The CDR3 sequence is CASSFGQGGALHF. The CDR3 coding sequence is TGTGCCAGCAGCTTCGGGCAGGGTGGTGCCCTCCACTTT. The full variable domain, its missing parts supplied by reference TRBV5-8 and TRBJ1-6, is EAGVTQSPTHLIKTRGQQATLRCSPISGHTSVYWYQQALGLGLQFLLWYDEGEERNRGNFPPRFSGRQFPNYSSELNVNALELEDSALYLCASSFGQGGALHFGNGTRLTVT.

This chain's CDR3 is CASGLISPGGGGGWQPQHF. The CDR3 DNA reads as TGTGCTAGTGGTTTGATCTCCCCCGGGGGGGGAGGGGGCTGGCAGCCCCAGCATTTT. The rearrangement links TRBV12-5 to TRBJ1-5, with 7 nucleotides matching TRBD1. The CDR3 consists of 19 residues. V shed 2 bases and J 7 bases; nucleotides not matched to a gene: 20. Germline CDR1 LGHNT, CDR2 FRNRAP.

To note about this clone: This CDR3 is also generated by other DNA sequences in the sample. The genes are TRBV19 and TRBJ1-2, with 10 bases lining up with TRBD1. Germline V gene sequence: CDR1 LNHDA, CDR2 SQIVND (reference sequence). V gave up 3 bases and J gave up 8 bases; unmatched junction bases: 6. This CDR3 is built from 14 residues. As DNA, the CDR3 is TGTGCCAGTAGTATTCCGGGACAGGGGAAAGGCTACACCTTC. It translates to CASSIPGQGKGYTF.

This clone has just one count. The rearrangement links TRBV15 to TRBJ2-1; the match to TRBD1 covers 8 bases. Per the germline V gene, CDR1 is LNHNV and CDR2 is YYDKDF (reference sequence). The CDR3 loop spans 15 amino acids. The trim removed 3 bases at V and 8 bases at J, leaving 9 bases unmatched. The CDR3 nucleotides are TGTGCCACCAGCAGGAGGACAGGGAGGATGGATGAGCAGTTCTTC. Amino acid sequence: CATSRRTGRMDEQFF.

The V gene is TRBV3-1 (or the pseudogene TRBV3-2), the J gene TRBJ2-7; tentatively, D is TRBD1 (6 bases). The V end was cut by 3 bases, the J end by 5 bases, with 11 bases between. Germline V gene lookup returns CDR1 LGHDT and CDR2 YNNKEL (reference sequence). CDR3 length: 13 amino acids. The CDR3 region has the DNA TGTGCCAGCAGCCAGCTGGGGGCCGACGAGCAGTACTTC. Amino acids: CASSQLGADEQYF.

The chain carries TRBV5-6 and TRBJ1-1; 11 bases line up with TRBD1. The CDR3 contains 14 residues. V was clipped by 3 bases and J by 7 bases; unmatched bases: 5. Per germline, CDR1 SGHDT and CDR2 YYEEEE. DNA for the CDR3: TGTGCCAGCAGCTGGGGACAGGGGGTCATTGAAGCTTTCTTT. It codes for CASSWGQGVIEAFF.

V and J are TRBV6-6 and TRBJ2-7; weak D call: TRBD1 (6 bases). There are 16 residues in the CDR3. The germline CDR1 and CDR2 sequences are MNHNY and SVGAGI (reference sequence). V lost 2 bases and J 1 base, leaving 15 bases between the germline ends. The CDR3 region is CASSYPYRVASYEQYF. The DNA for the CDR3 is TGTGCCAGCAGTTACCCCTACAGGGTTGCGTCCTACGAGCAGTACTTC.

The genes are TRBV6-4 and TRBJ1-3; the D gene is possibly TRBD1 (6 bases). This CDR3 is 15 amino acids long. Deletions cut 4 bases from V and 4 bases from J, with 14 bases between. Germline assignment: CDR1 MRHNA and CDR2 SNTAGT. CDR3 DNA: TGTGCCAGCAGTGTGATGGCAGGGGCAGGAAACACCATATATTTT. Translation: CASSVMAGAGNTIYF.

This chain uses TRBV3-1 (or the pseudogene TRBV3-2) with TRBJ2-2; TRBD1 matches 9 bases. CDR1 and CDR2 (germline): LGHDT, YNNKEL (reference sequence). V trimming: 4 bases; J trimming: 7 bases; junction bases outside the gene matches: 4. CDR3 length equals 14 residues. CDR3 DNA: TGTGCCAGCAGCCGACAGGGGGTTATCGGGGAGCTGTTTTTT. It is translated as CASSRQGVIGELFF.

The chain is built from TRBV5-8 and TRBJ1-4; 10 bases map to TRBD1. This CDR3 region has 14 residues. Germline V lookup: CDR1 SGHTS, CDR2 YDEGEE. J lost 5 bases, V lost 4 bases, and 2 bases had no gene match. CDR3 sequence reads: CASSRDRGNEKLFF. CDR3 in DNA: TGTGCCAGCAGCAGGGACAGGGGAAATGAAAAACTGTTTTTT. Together with reference TRBV5-8 and TRBJ1-4, the CDR3 gives the full variable domain: EAGVTQSPTHLIKTRGQQATLRCSPISGHTSVYWYQQALGLGLQFLLWYDEGEERNRGNFPPRFSGRQFPNYSSELNVNALELEDSALYLCASSRDRGNEKLFFGSGTQLSVL.

The genes are TRBV25-1 and TRBJ2-1; the match to TRBD1 covers 12 bases. Per germline, CDR1 MGHDK and CDR2 SYGVNS. Trimming took 3 bases from V and 8 from J; bases not matched to a gene: 5. The CDR3 covers 15 residues. The CDR3 nucleotides read TGTGCCAGCAGTGACGGGACAGGGGGCATGGATGAGCAGTTCTTC. Encoded protein: CASSDGTGGMDEQFF.

The chain is built from TRBV6-5 and TRBJ2-7; no firm D call. The CDR3 sequence is 13 residues long. The V and J ends lost 0 bases and 4 bases respectively, with 7 bases between them. CDR1 and CDR2 from the germline V gene are MNHEY and SVGAGI. The CDR3 nucleotides read TGTGCCAGCAGTTACTCACCGAGGTACGAGCAGTACTTC. Amino acids: CASSYSPRYEQYF.

The gene calls are TRBV6-2 or TRBV6-3 and TRBJ2-7; D may be TRBD2 (6 bases). V lost 2 bases to trimming and J lost 3 bases, with 20 bases between them. CDR1 MNHEY and CDR2 SVGEGT come from the germline V gene. This CDR3 has 17 residues. DNA of the CDR3: TGTGCCAGCAGTTACCCCCCTGTGCGGGACCCACTCTACGAGCAGTACTTC. Its protein is CASSYPPVRDPLYEQYF.

Remarks on this clone: One junction end disagrees with the germline gene, perhaps due to a read error. The chain recombines TRBV19 with TRBJ1-1; D unresolved. CDR1 and CDR2 from the germline V gene are LNHDA and SQIVND (reference sequence). This CDR3 region has 13 residues. The CDR3 nucleotides read TGTGCCAGCAGTATGTCGTCGAACACTGAAGCTTTCTTT. As protein: CASSMSSNTEAFF.

CDR3 DNA: TGTGCCTGGAGCCTATCGTCTTACGAGCAGTACTTC. This translates into CAWSLSSYEQYF. The rearrangement links TRBV30 to TRBJ2-7; D is unresolved. The CDR3 has 12 residues. Germline assignment: CDR1 GTSNPN and CDR2 SVGIG (reference sequence). V lost 3 bases, J lost 4 bases, and 10 bases lay in between.

The chain is built from TRBV5-6 and TRBJ2-5, with D possibly being TRBD1 (6 bases). V was trimmed by 2 bases and J by 9 bases, leaving 14 bases between them. Germline-derived CDR1 and CDR2 are SGHDT and YYEEEE. The CDR3 extends over 13 amino acids. The CDR3 DNA follows: TGTGCCAGCAGCTTCCCCTCGAAGGGGGCCCAGTACTTC. Encoded protein: CASSFPSKGAQYF.

The chain links TRBV7-3 to TRBJ1-1, with D perhaps TRBD1 (5 bases). Trimming cost V 6 bases and J 3 bases, with 14 bases left between them. The CDR3 extends over 14 amino acids. The germline CDR1 and CDR2 sequences are SGHTA and FQGTGA. The CDR3 protein is CASRRNPGDTEAFF. As DNA, the CDR3 is TGTGCCAGCAGGCGTAATCCGGGGGACACTGAAGCTTTCTTT.

The J gene is TRBJ1-2, the V gene TRBV4-3; D uncertain. The germline V and J ends were trimmed by 2 bases and 2 bases, with 9 bases remaining between them. From germline, CDR1 is LGHNA and CDR2 YSLEER. CDR3 size: 14 residues. CDR3 sequence (DNA): TGCGCCAGCAGCCAATCGACAAAAAACTATGGCTACACCTTC. Protein product: CASSQSTKNYGYTF.

This chain links TRBV10-1 with TRBJ1-5; D call uncertain. Germline loops: CDR1 WNHNN, CDR2 SYGVQD (reference sequence). The CDR3 runs to 15 residues. The germline V and J ends were trimmed by 3 bases and 6 bases, with 15 bases remaining between them. The CDR3 loop reads CASSDSSRRGQPQHF. For the CDR3, the DNA is TGCGCCAGCAGTGACTCGTCCCGTCGCGGTCAGCCCCAGCATTTT.

The chain is built from TRBV18 and TRBJ1-4; no definite D call. This CDR3 spans 16 amino acids. Per germline, CDR1 KGHSH and CDR2 LQKENI. Trimming shortened V by 5 bases and J by 0 bases, and 13 bases separated the two germline ends. DNA for the CDR3: TGTGCCAGCTCAACCATGACTAGTGCAACTAATGAAAAACTGTTTTTT. Its translation: CASSTMTSATNEKLFF.

The chain joins TRBV7-9 to TRBJ1-3; D unclear. The germline V and J ends were trimmed by 0 bases and 12 bases, with 9 bases remaining between them. Per the germline V gene, CDR1 is SEHNR and CDR2 is FQNEAQ (reference sequence). The CDR3 has 12 residues. The CDR3 here is CASSLAEVDIYF. CDR3 nucleotides: TGTGCCAGCAGCTTAGCAGAGGTGGACATATATTTT.

This clone was seen only once. The V and J genes are TRBV11-3 and TRBJ1-1, with TRBD1 identical over 7 bases. V was pared by 1 base and J by 6 bases, with 5 bases of the junction left unmatched. Germline CDR1 and CDR2: SGHNT and YENEEA. The CDR3 consists of 14 residues. The CDR3 is CASSLGLQGAEAFF. The CDR3 DNA sequence: TGTGCCAGCAGCTTAGGTTTGCAGGGGGCTGAAGCTTTCTTT.

The chain couples TRBV7-8 to TRBJ1-2; 9 nucleotides align to TRBD1. V was clipped by 5 bases and J by 4 bases; unmatched bases: 11. Germline V lookup: CDR1 SGHVS, CDR2 FQNEAQ. The CDR3 totals 16 residues. CDR3 loop: CASSPGTGTQIYGYTF. In nucleotides, the CDR3 is TGTGCCAGCAGCCCAGGGACAGGGACGCAGATCTATGGCTACACCTTC.

The chain has TRBV29-1 and TRBJ2-1; 7 nucleotides line up with TRBD2. With 7 bases clipped from V and 0 bases from J, the junction kept 15 bases outside the gene matches. CDR1 SQVTM and CDR2 ANQGSEA come from the germline V gene. The CDR3 runs 17 residues. The CDR3 nucleotides read TGCAGCGCCCTCAAGTATCGGGGGGTCAGCTCCTACAATGAGCAGTTCTTC. Protein: CSALKYRGVSSYNEQFF.